This T cell receptor (beta chain) was sequenced in a study of cytomegalovirus exposure and HLA in healthy donors. Study-level background: One earlier analysis, a look at around 170 million T cells, found around 110 million unique TCR beta sequences.

It was healthy bone marrow donors who served as donors. The study, taken as a whole, reports: There were 150 to 200 TCR beta chains listed as cytomegalovirus-associated. An analysis that came later showed most CMV-associated TCR beta chains appearing HLA-restricted.

PCR involved 60 Vbeta and 13 Jbeta primers. The data were produced by immunoSEQ multiplex PCR, yet TCRdb's version contains in-frame clones alone and is incomplete. The data contain around 150,000 clones, approximately 81% of them singletons. Remarks on this clone: Its antigen is as yet unknown.

Sample: PBMCs. The TCR was taken from a woman aged 40 to 49 in good health and CMV-seropositive.

The CDR3 nucleotides read TGCGCCAGCACCCTGACAGCACTGAACACTGAAGCTTTCTTT. It codes for CASTLTALNTEAFF. The rearrangement uses TRBV5-1 and TRBJ1-1, with D perhaps TRBD1 (5 bases). V was trimmed by 6 bases and J by 0 bases, leaving 12 bases between them. The CDR3 consists of 14 residues. The germline V gene encodes CDR1 SGHRS and CDR2 YFSETQ. The entire variable domain, with the rest obtained from reference TRBV5-1 and TRBJ1-1, is as follows: KAGVTQTPRYLIKTRGQQVTLSCSPISGHRSVSWYQQTPGQGLQFLFEYFSETQRNKGNFPGRFSGRQFSNSRSEMNVSTLELGDSALYLCASTLTALNTEAFFGQGTRLTVV.